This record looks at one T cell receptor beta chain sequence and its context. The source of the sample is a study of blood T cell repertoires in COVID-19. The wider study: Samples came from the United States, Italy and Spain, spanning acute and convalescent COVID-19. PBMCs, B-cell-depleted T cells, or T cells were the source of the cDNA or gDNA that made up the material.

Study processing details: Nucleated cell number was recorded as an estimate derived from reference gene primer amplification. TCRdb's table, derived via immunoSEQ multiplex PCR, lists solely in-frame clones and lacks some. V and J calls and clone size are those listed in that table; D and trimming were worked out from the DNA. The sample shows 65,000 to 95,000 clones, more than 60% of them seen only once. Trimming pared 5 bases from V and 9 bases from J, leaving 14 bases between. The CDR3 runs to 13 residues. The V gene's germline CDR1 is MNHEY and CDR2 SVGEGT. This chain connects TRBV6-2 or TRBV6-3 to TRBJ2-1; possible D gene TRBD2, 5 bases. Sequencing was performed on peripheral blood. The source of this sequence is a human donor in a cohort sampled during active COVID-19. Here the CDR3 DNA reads TGTGCCAGCAGTATGGGAGTCCGGGGTGAGCAGTTCTTC. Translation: CASSMGVRGEQFF.